This record looks at one TCR beta chain sequence and its context. As yet, its antigen is unknown. From the roughly 120-subject validation cohort, which was separate from the roughly 700-subject first cohort, the donors were drawn. This CDR3 has 14 residues. With V trimmed by 6 bases and J by 5 bases, 2 bases remained unmatched. Per the germline V gene, CDR1 is MGHRA and CDR2 is YSYEKL. Data came from immunoSEQ multiplex PCR; TCRdb stores just in-frame clones and leaves some out. The repertoire consists of approximately 150,000 clones, with about 85% occurring once and the leading ten covering 2% to 2.5%. These data belong to a study of cytomegalovirus exposure and HLA in healthy donors. Study at large: According to later analysis, the same platform produced the roughly 120 validation and 666 first-cohort repertoires.

Findings and limits, study-wide: Among TCR beta chains, those listed as cytomegalovirus-associated numbered more than 150.

The chain employs TRBV4-1 and TRBJ2-2, with 11 bases identical to TRBD2. This TCR came from a man younger than 40 in good health and CMV-seropositive. What was sequenced was PBMCs. The CDR3 sequence: CASRIAGGTGELFF. DNA of the CDR3: TGCGCCAGCAGAATAGCGGGGGGGACCGGGGAGCTGTTTTTT.